Following are 5 T cell receptor beta chains from one sample sequenced in a study of CD8+ T cells in alopecia areata. Treatment noted: oral pan-JAK inhibitor, 5-10 mg twice daily. Extracted RNA was reverse transcribed, and the resulting cDNA served as sequencing template. Using immunoSEQ multiplex PCR, the repertoire was profiled, and TCRdb retains in-frame clones only, with some absent. The top ten hold 3% to 3.5% of the sample, which has more than 150,000 clones, 50% to 60% seen once. The specimen comprised CD4+ T cells sorted from blood, sampled at week 4, from a patient treated with tofacitinib. Every receptor here comes from a human donor with alopecia areata.

The chain links TRBV7-2 to TRBJ2-2, with D unresolved. Between the trimmed V and J ends, which lost 5 bases and 3 bases, there was a span of 4 bases. Per germline, CDR1 SGHTA and CDR2 FQGNSA. The CDR3 runs 12 residues. CDR3: CASSRDTGELFF. DNA for the CDR3: TGTGCCAGCAGCCGTGACACCGGGGAGCTGTTTTTT.

J is TRBJ2-5 and V is TRBV7-9; 8 bases match TRBD1. Germline V gene sequence: CDR1 SEHNR, CDR2 FQNEAQ (reference sequence). The CDR3 spans 13 residues. V lost 4 bases to trimming and J lost 5 bases; unmatched junction nucleotides: 3. The CDR3 here is CASSSNRGETQYF. The DNA for the CDR3 is TGTGCCAGCAGCTCTAACAGGGGGGAGACCCAGTACTTC.

This clone was counted a single time. The chain uses TRBV5-1 and TRBJ2-7; 10 bases agree with TRBD1. This CDR3 is built from 15 residues. Germline assignment: CDR1 SGHRS and CDR2 YFSETQ. V was clipped by 0 bases and J by 6 bases; unmatched bases: 6. The CDR3 here is CASSLVGQGGSEQYF. Written as DNA, the CDR3 is TGCGCCAGCAGCTTGGTCGGACAGGGGGGATCCGAGCAGTACTTC.

The chain carries TRBV7-8 and TRBJ1-2; TRBD1 aligns across 9 bases. The ends lost 5 bases at V and 8 bases at J; junction bases unmatched: 6. Looked up from germline, CDR1 is SGHVS and CDR2 is FQNEAQ. This CDR3 is 13 amino acids long. The CDR3 reads CASSPDRGGGYTF. The DNA for the CDR3 is TGTGCCAGCAGCCCGGACAGGGGAGGAGGCTACACCTTC.

This sequence joins TRBV7-9 and TRBJ2-3; 9 nucleotides match TRBD2. The germline V gene encodes CDR1 SEHNR and CDR2 FQNEAQ (reference sequence). Trimming took 5 bases from V and 1 from J; bases not matched to a gene: 1. The CDR3 totals 14 residues. This CDR3 reads CASSPSGGTDTQYF. CDR3 in DNA: TGTGCCAGCAGCCCTAGCGGGGGCACAGATACGCAGTATTTT. Full variable domain (rest looked up from reference TRBV7-9 and TRBJ2-3): DTGVSQNPRHKITKRGQNVTFRCDPISEHNRLYWYRQTLGQGPEFLTYFQNEAQLEKSRLLSDRFSAERPKGSFSTLEIQRTEQGDSAMYLCASSPSGGTDTQYFGPGTRLTVL.